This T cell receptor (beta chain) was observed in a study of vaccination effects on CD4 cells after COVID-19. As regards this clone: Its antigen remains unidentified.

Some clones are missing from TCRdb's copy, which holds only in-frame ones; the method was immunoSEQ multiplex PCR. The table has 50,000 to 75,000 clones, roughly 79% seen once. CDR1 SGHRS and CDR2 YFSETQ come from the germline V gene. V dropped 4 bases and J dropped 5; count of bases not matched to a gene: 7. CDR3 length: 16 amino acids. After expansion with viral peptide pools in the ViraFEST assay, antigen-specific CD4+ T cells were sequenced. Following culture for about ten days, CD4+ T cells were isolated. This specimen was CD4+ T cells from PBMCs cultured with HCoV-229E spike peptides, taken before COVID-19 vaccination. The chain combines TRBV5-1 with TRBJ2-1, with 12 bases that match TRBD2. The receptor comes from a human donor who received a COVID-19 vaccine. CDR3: CASSLGLAGTNNEQFF. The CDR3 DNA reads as TGCGCCAGCAGCCTCGGACTAGCGGGGACAAACAATGAGCAGTTCTTC.